A single sample is the source of the 9 T cell receptor beta chains below, sequenced in a study of control samples from healthy donors and cancer patients. Method: immunoSEQ multiplex PCR; TCRdb's copy keeps in-frame clones and lacks some. Among around 49,000 clones listed, approximately 90% were seen once. Input material: PBMCs. These receptor sequences come from a man in his forties or fifties with colorectal cancer.

The chain is built from TRBV24-1 and TRBJ1-5; D not resolved. Germline V lookup: CDR1 KGHDR, CDR2 SFDVKD. The CDR3 loop spans 18 amino acids. V lost 5 bases and J 0 bases, leaving 19 bases between the germline ends. DNA of the CDR3: TGTGCCACCAGTGCCACGTCGACAACCAGGATTAGCAATCAGCCCCAGCATTTT. This gives the protein CATSATSTTRISNQPQHF.

The V gene is TRBV13, the J gene TRBJ2-1, with D perhaps TRBD1 or TRBD2 (5 bases each). This CDR3 has 16 amino acids. V dropped 3 bases and J dropped 8 bases, with 20 bases sitting between them. Germline V CDR1 and CDR2: PRHDT, FYEKMQ (reference sequence). CDR3 sequence reads: CASSFLGKGYKDEQFF. The CDR3 DNA sequence: TGTGCCAGCAGCTTCCTCGGGAAGGGGTATAAGGATGAGCAGTTCTTC.

J is TRBJ1-1 and V is TRBV18; D is ambiguous. Trimming stripped 2 bases from V and 1 base from J, with 11 bases between. CDR3 length equals 15 residues. The germline gives CDR1 KGHSH, CDR2 LQKENI. CDR3 loop: CASSPIGEGNTEAFF. CDR3 in DNA: TGTGCCAGCTCACCAATAGGCGAGGGGAACACTGAAGCTTTCTTT.

This sequence joins TRBV6-5 and TRBJ2-4; TRBD1 matches at 7 bases. Germline lookup yields CDR1 MNHEY and CDR2 SVGAGI. This CDR3 is 13 amino acids long. The V gene end was trimmed by 6 bases and the J gene end by 11 bases; junction bases not matched to a gene: 10. As DNA, the CDR3 is TGTGCCAGCAGCACTTGGACAGGAGGTGTTCAGTACTTC. This sequence encodes CASSTWTGGVQYF.

This sequence joins TRBV18 and TRBJ2-3, with 16 bases aligning to TRBD2. Germline trimming cut 3 bases from V and 3 bases from J; bases unmatched to any gene: 9. CDR3 length equals 19 residues. Germline CDR1 is KGHSH and CDR2 is LQKENI. CDR3 nucleotide sequence: TGTGCCAGCTCACCCCCCGGGACTAGCGGGAGGGCCAGGACAGATACGCAGTATTTT. Amino acid sequence: CASSPPGTSGRARTDTQYF.

V usage is TRBV5-5 and J usage is TRBJ2-5, with no clear D. There are 12 residues in the CDR3. The V and J ends lost 0 bases and 5 bases respectively, with 5 bases between them. The germline CDR1 and CDR2 sequences are SGHKS and YYEKEE (reference sequence). CDR3: CASSLVQETQYF. CDR3 nucleotides: TGTGCCAGCAGCTTGGTCCAGGAGACCCAGTACTTC.

This clone is a singleton in its sample. The chain recombines TRBV9 with TRBJ1-2; a possible D gene is TRBD1 (5 bases). The CDR3 consists of 15 residues. CDR1 is SGDLS, CDR2 YYNGEE, per germline. Trimming took 3 bases from V and 5 from J, leaving 17 bases between them. The CDR3 reads CASSAGQGGWYGYTF. The CDR3 region has the DNA TGTGCCAGCAGCGCGGGGCAGGGAGGTTGGTATGGCTACACCTTC.

The V call is TRBV11-2, the J call TRBJ2-4; unclear D gene. CDR3 length equals 16 residues. Trimming took 5 bases from V and 1 from J, leaving 15 bases between them. The germline V gene encodes CDR1 SGHAT and CDR2 FQNNGV. The CDR3 DNA reads TGTGCCAGCAGCCAAGCAGGCAGTCAGGCCAAAAACATTCAGTACTTC. Protein product: CASSQAGSQAKNIQYF.

Only one count was recorded for this clone. The chain employs TRBV2 and TRBJ1-5; D call uncertain. The V gene lost 4 bases and the J gene lost 3 bases, with 13 bases spanning the gap. In germline, CDR1 is SNHLY, CDR2 FYNNEI. This CDR3 spans 15 amino acids. CDR3 nucleotide sequence: TGTGCCAGCAGTGCGGGAGCGGGCTACAATCAGCCCCAGCATTTT. Translated, it gives CASSAGAGYNQPQHF. Variable domain in full (rest from reference TRBV2 and TRBJ1-5): EPEVTQTPSHQVTQMGQEVILRCVPISNHLYFYWYRQILGQKVEFLVSFYNNEISEKSEIFDDQFSVERPDGSNFTLKIRSTKLEDSAMYFCASSAGAGYNQPQHFGDGTRLSIL.